One sample yielded the 30 T cell receptor beta chains listed below, sequenced in a study of vaccination effects on CD4 cells after COVID-19. Libraries were prepared by immunoSEQ multiplex PCR; TCRdb keeps only in-frame clonotypes and omits some of them. The sample consists of fewer than 75,000 clones, about 74% of them appearing once. No cognate antigen is known for these TCRs. Isolating CD4+ T cells followed about 10 days of culture. The material sequenced was CD4+ T cells from PBMCs cultured without peptide, taken before COVID-19 vaccination. These receptors were collected from a human donor who received a COVID-19 vaccine.

The gene calls are TRBV6-5 and TRBJ2-7; 8 nucleotides align to TRBD1. Germline values: CDR1 MNHEY, CDR2 SVGAGI. Germline trimming cut 6 bases from V and 3 bases from J; bases unmatched to any gene: 4. This CDR3 is built from 13 residues. The CDR3 DNA reads TGTGCCAGCAGGCCCACAGGGGGCTACGAGCAGTACGTC. It codes for CASRPTGGYEQYV.

The rearrangement uses TRBV6-5 and TRBJ2-7; possible D gene TRBD2, 5 bases. Per germline, CDR1 MNHEY and CDR2 SVGAGI. The germline V and J ends were trimmed by 4 bases and 3 bases, with 10 bases remaining between them. This CDR3 has 13 residues. CDR3 in DNA: TGTGCCAGCAGTTTCATAGGGAGCTACGAGCAGTACGTC. Amino acids: CASSFIGSYEQYV.

The rearrangement links TRBV5-8 to TRBJ2-1, with 14 bases that match TRBD2. Losses at the gene ends were 4 bases for V and 6 bases for J; bases not matched to a gene: 3. Per germline, CDR1 SGHTS and CDR2 YDEGEE. This CDR3 region has 15 residues. The CDR3 DNA sequence: TGTGCCAGCAGCCAAGGACTAGCGGGGGGCAATGAGCAGTTCTTC. It specifies CASSQGLAGGNEQFF.

This chain links TRBV3-1 (or the pseudogene TRBV3-2) with TRBJ1-2, with 11 bases matching TRBD1. Germline assignment: CDR1 LGHDT and CDR2 YNNKEL (reference sequence). CDR3 size: 18 residues. Trimming at V came to 4 bases and at J to 3 bases, leaving 13 bases not matched to a gene. This CDR3 reads CASSPRDRGSTRYYGYTF. The CDR3 bases are TGTGCCAGCAGCCCTCGGGACAGGGGGTCTACCCGCTACTATGGCTACACCTTC.

This clone was observed a few times. This chain links TRBV2 with TRBJ1-5, with 9 bases lining up with TRBD1. Germline V lookup: CDR1 SNHLY, CDR2 FYNNEI. The V gene end was trimmed by 7 bases and the J gene end by 8 bases; junction bases not matched to a gene: 3. CDR3 length equals 12 residues. The CDR3 is CASTWTGEPQHF. CDR3 DNA: TGTGCCAGCACCTGGACAGGGGAGCCCCAGCATTTT.

The V call is TRBV12-5, the J call TRBJ2-5, with a possible D match to TRBD2 (5 bases). The ends were cut back, 1 base at V and 5 bases at J, with 17 bases in the middle. The CDR3 extends over 16 amino acids. Germline V gives CDR1 LGHNT, CDR2 FRNRAP. CDR3 sequence: CASGLALRGFRETQYF. CDR3 in DNA: TGTGCTAGTGGTTTGGCCTTAAGAGGGTTTCGGGAGACCCAGTACTTC.

This clone is a singleton in its sample. The chain is built from TRBV5-1 and TRBJ2-2; 7 bases fit TRBD1. The CDR3 is made up of 16 amino acids. The germline gives CDR1 SGHRS, CDR2 YFSETQ. V dropped 0 bases and J dropped 2; count of bases not matched to a gene: 4. Written as DNA, the CDR3 is TGCGCCAGCAGCTTGGGCCAGGGGGTTAACACCGGGGAGCTGTTTTTT. This sequence encodes CASSLGQGVNTGELFF.

This clone came up once. This chain links TRBV28 with TRBJ1-5; perhaps TRBD1 as D (5 bases). Germline V gene sequence: CDR1 MDHEN, CDR2 SYDVKM. Trimming pared 5 bases from V and 1 base from J, leaving 12 bases between. The CDR3 extends over 15 amino acids. For the CDR3, the DNA is TGTGCCAGCAGTCCCACCCGGGACAGCAATCAGCCCCAGCATTTT. Its translation is CASSPTRDSNQPQHF.

The chain combines TRBV27 with TRBJ1-5; D is possibly TRBD1 (5 bases). This CDR3 has 15 amino acids. Per the germline V gene, CDR1 is MNHEY and CDR2 is SMNVEV (reference sequence). V was pared by 8 bases and J by 7 bases, with 21 bases between. CDR3 in DNA: TGTGCCAGCTCCCGATATCTGGGGGTTGGACAGCCCCAGCATTTT. Protein sequence: CASSRYLGVGQPQHF.

The V call is TRBV6-5, the J call TRBJ2-1; 9 bases are shared with TRBD1. The CDR3 covers 15 residues. J lost 7 bases, V lost 10 bases, and 14 bases had no gene match. Per the germline V gene, CDR1 is MNHEY and CDR2 is SVGAGI. CDR3 DNA sequence: TGTGCCACCCCAACCGGGACAGGGCGGACTAATGAGCAGTTCTTC. It specifies CATPTGTGRTNEQFF.

The rearrangement joins TRBV9 to TRBJ2-6; no firm D call. The V gene lost 3 bases and the J gene lost 0 bases, with 13 bases spanning the gap. The germline V gene encodes CDR1 SGDLS and CDR2 YYNGEE. The CDR3 is 17 residues long. The CDR3: CASSAGVGDSGANVLTF. The CDR3 DNA follows: TGTGCCAGCAGCGCGGGCGTTGGGGACTCTGGGGCCAACGTCCTGACTTTC.

This chain connects TRBV4-3 to TRBJ1-1, with a tentative D call TRBD1 (6 bases). Per the germline V gene, CDR1 is LGHNA and CDR2 is YSLEER. This CDR3 has 15 amino acids. V dropped 0 bases and J dropped 6 bases, with 14 bases sitting between them. The CDR3 loop reads CASSQEGGGPAEAFF. CDR3 sequence (DNA): TGCGCCAGCAGCCAAGAGGGAGGGGGGCCCGCTGAAGCTTTCTTT.

This clone was recorded a few times. The chain is built from TRBV2 and TRBJ1-5; D remains unclear. Trimming stripped 7 bases from V and 4 bases from J, with 8 bases between. CDR3 length equals 12 residues. The V gene's germline CDR1 is SNHLY and CDR2 FYNNEI. The CDR3 reads CASTAGNQPQHF. In nucleotides, the CDR3 is TGTGCCAGCACTGCGGGGAATCAGCCCCAGCATTTT.

In its sample, this clone was seen once. This chain joins TRBV30 and TRBJ2-2; D is perhaps TRBD1 (5 bases). The CDR3 extends over 15 amino acids. Germline V gives CDR1 GTSNPN, CDR2 SVGIG (reference sequence). The germline V and J ends were trimmed by 4 bases and 7 bases, with 19 bases remaining between them. CDR3 coding DNA: TGTGCCTGGAAGGACCAGGGTAACCGCGACGGGGAGCTGTTTTTT. Amino acids: CAWKDQGNRDGELFF.

The chain recombines TRBV6-4 with TRBJ2-7, with a possible D match to TRBD1 (6 bases). Trimming took 9 bases from V and 5 from J, leaving 17 bases between them. The germline V gene has CDR1 MRHNA and CDR2 SNTAGT. The CDR3 length is 13 residues. The CDR3 nucleotides read TGTGCCAGAAACACAGGGATGAGGAACGAGCAGTACGTC. It is translated as CARNTGMRNEQYV.

V usage is TRBV4-3 and J usage is TRBJ1-2; D call uncertain. Germline loops: CDR1 LGHNA, CDR2 YSLEER. The ends were cut back, 0 bases at V and 5 bases at J, with 16 bases in the middle. CDR3 length: 16 amino acids. CDR3 sequence (DNA): TGCGCCAGCAGCCAAGAACGAACTCGGACGGTTTATGGCTACACCTTC. The encoded protein is CASSQERTRTVYGYTF.

The chain is built from TRBV5-4 and TRBJ2-2, with D uncertain. This CDR3 comprises 14 residues. Germline-derived CDR1 and CDR2 are SGHNT and YYREEE (reference sequence). Trimming took off 6 bases at V and 3 bases at J, with 12 bases between the two ends. CDR3 sequence (DNA): TGTGCCAGCACCCCCGGGCAGCACACCGGGGAGCTGTTTTTT. It specifies CASTPGQHTGELFF.

The rearrangement links TRBV2 to TRBJ2-5; 9 nucleotides line up with TRBD2. Germline V gives CDR1 SNHLY, CDR2 FYNNEI. The CDR3 runs 16 residues. V lost 8 bases to trimming and J lost 5 bases; unmatched junction nucleotides: 15. CDR3 region: CASLFRAGSGRETQYF. DNA for the CDR3: TGTGCCAGCCTGTTTCGGGCAGGGAGCGGGAGGGAGACCCAGTACTTC. Using reference TRBV2 and TRBJ2-5 for the parts outside the CDR3, the full variable domain is EPEVTQTPSHQVTQMGQEVILRCVPISNHLYFYWYRQILGQKVEFLVSFYNNEISEKSEIFDDQFSVERPDGSNFTLKIRSTKLEDSAMYFCASLFRAGSGRETQYFGPGTRLLVL.

The chain carries TRBV24-1 and TRBJ1-2; TRBD1 might be the D (6 bases). The CDR3 has 17 amino acids. In germline, CDR1 is KGHDR, CDR2 SFDVKD. Trimming left V 4 bases short and J 3 bases short, with 20 bases between. The CDR3 DNA sequence: TGTGCCACCAGTGAGGCCCCCTATACAGGGTCCCACTATGGCTACACCTTC. This encodes CATSEAPYTGSHYGYTF.

V usage is TRBV6-2 or TRBV6-3 and J usage is TRBJ2-2; D call uncertain. This CDR3 comprises 16 residues. CDR1 and CDR2 (germline): MNHEY, SVGEGT. The germline V and J ends were trimmed by 0 bases and 4 bases, with 12 bases remaining between them. CDR3 DNA sequence: TGTGCCAGCAGTTACTCGGTGCAGGTCAGCACCGGGGAGCTGTTTTTT. Its translation: CASSYSVQVSTGELFF.

This chain connects TRBV5-1 to TRBJ2-5; 11 positions agree with TRBD2. There are 15 residues in the CDR3. CDR1 is SGHRS and CDR2 is YFSETQ in the germline V gene. The V segment lost 4 bases and the J segment 1 base; nucleotides outside the gene matches: 3. CDR3: CASSRSGGAQETQYF. In DNA form, the CDR3 reads TGCGCCAGCAGCCGTAGCGGGGGGGCCCAAGAGACCCAGTACTTC.

The chain combines TRBV19 with TRBJ1-5, with D possibly TRBD1 on 5 matching bases. The CDR3 totals 16 residues. Between the trimmed V and J ends, which lost 0 bases and 2 bases, there was a span of 11 bases. The germline V gene encodes CDR1 LNHDA and CDR2 SQIVND (reference sequence). The CDR3 protein is CASSIDQGGRNQPQHF. For the CDR3, the DNA is TGTGCCAGTAGTATAGATCAGGGCGGGCGCAATCAGCCCCAGCATTTT.

The rearrangement joins TRBV5-1 to TRBJ1-1; possibly TRBD1 for D (5 bases). Germline CDR1 and CDR2: SGHRS and YFSETQ. Trimming removed 2 bases from V and 1 base from J, with 6 bases in between. CDR3 length equals 13 residues. CDR3 region: CASSFGQNTEAFF. CDR3 sequence (DNA): TGCGCCAGCAGCTTTGGACAGAACACTGAAGCTTTCTTT.

This clone has a handful of counts. The rearrangement uses TRBV6-5 and TRBJ2-7; the match to TRBD1 covers 7 bases. The CDR3 is made up of 14 amino acids. The junction had 11 bases not matched to a gene; V was cut back by 7 bases and J by 5 bases. Germline V gene lookup returns CDR1 MNHEY and CDR2 SVGAGI. DNA of the CDR3: TGTGCCAGCACGGGGCGAGGGGGCCCCCACGAGCAGTACGTC. It yields the protein CASTGRGGPHEQYV.

This clone has only a few counts. For the CDR3, the DNA is TGTGCCAGCAGCCCAGACAGGGCTGGGGCCAACGTCCTGACTTTC. Protein: CASSPDRAGANVLTF. J is TRBJ2-6 and V is TRBV6-2 or TRBV6-3; 7 bases align to TRBD1. Germline V CDR1 and CDR2: MNHEY, SVGEGT. Germline trimming cut 6 bases from V and 2 bases from J; bases unmatched to any gene: 4. The CDR3 consists of 15 residues.

This chain uses TRBV2 with TRBJ2-2; possible D gene TRBD2, 6 bases. The V gene lost 7 bases and the J gene lost 6 bases, with 15 bases spanning the gap. The CDR3 is 14 residues long. CDR1 and CDR2 (germline): SNHLY, FYNNEI. The CDR3 DNA reads as TGTGCCAGCACCAAGGAGGGGATCGCCGGGGAGCTGTTTTTT. It encodes CASTKEGIAGELFF.

The chain combines TRBV5-4 with TRBJ1-2; perhaps TRBD1 as D (5 bases). CDR1 and CDR2 from the germline V gene are SGHNT and YYREEE (reference sequence). The ends were cut back, 1 base at V and 4 bases at J, with 8 bases in the middle. The CDR3 totals 13 residues. CDR3 sequence: CASSLTGLYGYTF. The DNA of the CDR3 is TGTGCCAGCAGCTTGACAGGACTCTATGGCTACACCTTC.

The count of this clone is one. The genes are TRBV5-1 and TRBJ2-5; possibly TRBD2 for D (5 bases). Germline V lookup: CDR1 SGHRS, CDR2 YFSETQ. The CDR3 has 13 residues. V lost 4 bases and J lost 5, with 12 bases in between. The CDR3, as DNA: TGCGCCAGCAGCGCGCCGGGGTTGGAGACCCAGTACTTC. It specifies CASSAPGLETQYF.

The V call is TRBV18, the J call TRBJ2-5, with 10 nucleotides matching TRBD2. Losses at the gene ends were 6 bases for V and 2 bases for J; bases not matched to a gene: 6. The germline V gene has CDR1 KGHSH and CDR2 LQKENI. This CDR3 is 15 amino acids long. CDR3 region: CASSQLAGMQETQYF. The DNA of the CDR3 is TGTGCCAGCTCTCAACTAGCGGGGATGCAAGAGACCCAGTACTTC.

This clone was picked up one time. The CDR3: CASSVRTGSYNEQFF. CDR3 DNA: TGTGCCAGCAGTGTAAGGACAGGGAGCTACAATGAGCAGTTCTTC. V is TRBV27 and J is TRBJ2-1; 8 positions match TRBD1. The CDR3 runs 15 residues. After removal of 5 bases from V and 3 bases from J, the junction contained 6 bases not matched to a gene. CDR1 and CDR2 from the germline V gene are MNHEY and SMNVEV (reference sequence).